This T cell receptor (beta chain) was identified during a study of T cell repertoires in cytomegalovirus infection. As for the study in general: Well-studied HLA-B-restricted CMV epitopes were used in the study alongside recently identified HLA-C-restricted ones. Public TCR beta signatures marked donors with CMV infection and the matching HLA.

Study-wide results and caveats: Of the TCR beta families, the public ones yielded a cumulative frequency that identified carriers of CMV plus the relevant HLA. It was HLA-C-restricted CMV-specific TCR beta clonotypes that dominated the response ex vivo.

TCRdb re-derived calls from the reads in MiXCR, one entry per CDR3 protein. The sample lists 550,000 to 700,000 distinct CDR3 sequences, 35% to 50% seen once, with 48% in the top ten. This clonotype appeared many times. The antigen is undetermined. Sequencing used cultured PBMCs, obtained from culture after CMV antigen stimulation. This clonotype was obtained from a human donor in good health (CMV status not recorded). Some clones in this sample may be carry-over from other donors' samples.

CDR3 sequence reads: CASSLPGRCRNEKLFF. The CDR3 DNA reads TGTGCCAGCAGCTTACCAGGACGGTGCAGAAATGAAAAACTGTTTTTT. The J gene is TRBJ1-4, the V gene TRBV7-4; D call uncertain. The length of the CDR3 is 16 residues. Germline V gene sequence: CDR1 SGHVT, CDR2 SQSDAQ. The V end was cut by 2 bases, the J end by 5 bases, with 15 bases between. The variable domain in full, with the rest retrieved from reference TRBV7-4 and TRBJ1-4, is GAGVSQSPRYKVAKRGRDVALRCDSISGHVTLYWYRQTLGQGSEVLTYSQSDAQRDKSGRPSGRFSAERPERSVSTLKIQRTEQGDSAVYLCASSLPGRCRNEKLFFGSGTQLSVL.